This TCR beta chain was documented in a study of blood T cells in healthy people across ages. Whole-study results and caveats: Investigators treated diversity estimates from one million T cells as underestimates.

This clonotype was picked up a small number of times. Its cognate antigen is unknown. Sample donors were healthy Caucasian individuals that came from Russia, aged about 6 to 95. Extraction of total RNA produced a minimum of 5 micrograms from each sample. Together with a sample-barcoded 5' primer, a J-beta primer mix was included in a second PCR lasting roughly 6 to 12 cycles. Each cDNA molecule, via a template-switch adaptor with 12 random nucleotides, was tagged. TCRdb reprocessed the 5' RACE reads via MiXCR and lists one record per CDR3 protein. Found here are 650,000 to 800,000 distinct CDR3 sequences, under 45% of them singletons; the top ten hold approximately 19%. The CDR3 length is 12 residues. CDR1 is ENHRY, CDR2 SYGVKD, per germline. Trimming took 6 bases from V and 9 from J; bases not matched to a gene: 2.

The TCR originated in a man aged 55 to 70 in good health. Material: blood. The rearrangement links TRBV10-3 to TRBJ2-1, with 10 bases matching TRBD1. Here the CDR3 DNA reads TGTGCCATCAGGACAGGGGGCTTTGAGCAGTTCTTC. This gives the protein CAIRTGGFEQFF.